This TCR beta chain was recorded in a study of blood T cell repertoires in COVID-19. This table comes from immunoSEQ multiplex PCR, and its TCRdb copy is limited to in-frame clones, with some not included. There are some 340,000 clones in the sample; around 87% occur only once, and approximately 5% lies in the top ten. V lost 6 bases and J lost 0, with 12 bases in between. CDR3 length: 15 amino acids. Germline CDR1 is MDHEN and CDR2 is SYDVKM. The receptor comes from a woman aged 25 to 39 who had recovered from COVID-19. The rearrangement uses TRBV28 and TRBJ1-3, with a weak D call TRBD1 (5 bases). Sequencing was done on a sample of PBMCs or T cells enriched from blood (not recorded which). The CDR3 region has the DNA TGTGCCAGCAGCCCCGACAGTTCCTCTGGAAACACCATATATTTT. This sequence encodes CASSPDSSSGNTIYF.